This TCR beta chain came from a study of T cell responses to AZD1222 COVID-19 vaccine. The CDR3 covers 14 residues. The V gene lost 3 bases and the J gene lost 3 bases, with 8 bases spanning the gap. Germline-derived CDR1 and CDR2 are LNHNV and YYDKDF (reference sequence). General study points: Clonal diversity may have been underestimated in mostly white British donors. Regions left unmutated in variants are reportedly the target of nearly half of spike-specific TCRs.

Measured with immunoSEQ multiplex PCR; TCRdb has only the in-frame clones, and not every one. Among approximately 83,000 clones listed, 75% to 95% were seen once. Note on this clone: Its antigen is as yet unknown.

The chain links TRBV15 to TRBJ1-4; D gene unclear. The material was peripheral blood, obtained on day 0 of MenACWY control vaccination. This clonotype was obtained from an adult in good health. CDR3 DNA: TGTGCCACCAGCAGGGATTTGGCTAATGAAAAACTGTTTTTT. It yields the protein CATSRDLANEKLFF.